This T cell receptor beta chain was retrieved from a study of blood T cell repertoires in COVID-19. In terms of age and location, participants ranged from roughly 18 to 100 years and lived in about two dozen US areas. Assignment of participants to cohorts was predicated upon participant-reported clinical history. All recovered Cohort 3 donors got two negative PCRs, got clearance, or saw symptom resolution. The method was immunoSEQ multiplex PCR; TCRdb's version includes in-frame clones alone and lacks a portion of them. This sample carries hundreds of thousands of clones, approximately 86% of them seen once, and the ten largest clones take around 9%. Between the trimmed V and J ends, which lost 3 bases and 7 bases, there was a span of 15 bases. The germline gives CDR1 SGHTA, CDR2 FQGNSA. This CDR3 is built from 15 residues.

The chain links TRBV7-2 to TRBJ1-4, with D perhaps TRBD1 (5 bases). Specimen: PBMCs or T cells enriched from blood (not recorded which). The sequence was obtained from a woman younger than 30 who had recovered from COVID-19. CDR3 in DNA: TGTGCCAGCAGCTTTTTTGGGGCAATCGGTGAAAAACTGTTTTTT. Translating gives CASSFFGAIGEKLFF.